This TCR beta chain was identified during a study of tumor-infiltrating lymphocytes in primary liver carcinoma listed by TCRdb under 2017. For context, the study as a whole: Between November 2015 and March 2016, about 5 patients in China with histopathologically diagnosed primary liver carcinoma had their tumors surgically resected. Of the five patients, three men and two women aged 30 to 69 years, four had hepatocellular carcinoma and one had combined HCC and intrahepatic cholangiocarcinoma. Across five regions of each liver tumor, along with adjacent normal tissue and blood, the study brought together TCRbeta repertoire sequencing, expression microarrays and whole-exome sequencing. Technical replicate repertoires showed high reproducibility, with mean shared-clone rates roughly 0.87 and correlation coefficients above 0.95. The five patients had tumors of stage T1-T3 N0M0, with maximum diameters ranging from roughly 4.2 to 10 cm. A total of about 35 specimens from 5 patients went through TCRbeta repertoire sequencing, namely 25 tumor regions, 5 adjacent noncancerous liver tissues and 5 peripheral blood samples. Each sample produced about 3.5 to 7.5 million productive TCRbeta reads, and read depth showed no significant difference between tissue types. Results and caveats for the whole study, not just this receptor: A significantly larger repertoire fraction was made up by the top 250 clones in tumors than in blood (p = 0.039). With just a few patients in the study, the authors point out that the findings should be validated in a larger study. Since the samples were bulk and unsorted, there was no way to compare CD4+ and CD8+ T cell repertoires. Because sequencing covered only the TCR beta chain and unpaired alpha chains were not captured, true repertoire diversity is likely underestimated. Repertoire overlap was found to be higher between tumor regions (mean around 35%) than between tumor-adjacent (roughly 17%) or tumor-blood (about 15%) pairs, consistent with antigen-driven expansion.

The CDR3 holds 13 amino acids from the cysteine to the phenylalanine. CDR3 DNA only is kept here, 39 bases in frame from base 1. Looking up the germline V gene yields CDR1 MDHEN and CDR2 SYDVKM. Starting from about 500 ng total RNA, TCRbeta-specific cDNA was produced by reverse transcription with a constant-region primer and ProtoScript II reverse transcriptase. Construction of the TCRbeta libraries relied on three nested rounds of multiplex PCR, following a slightly modified ARM-PCR procedure. The first two PCR rounds used multiplex TRBV1-TRBV30 forward primers with a Cbeta reverse primer, each for approximately 11 cycles. Sample barcodes and Illumina adapters were added in a final 25-cycle PCR with Deep VentR polymerase. Amplicons of 200-500 bp were gel-purified with a QIAquick gel extraction kit before sequencing. An Illumina HiSeq 2500 was used to sequence the TCRbeta amplicons with 250-bp paired-end reads. In the paper's pipeline: To recover full CDR3 sequences, reads were quality-trimmed using Trimmomatic v0.33 and paired reads were then merged using FLASH v1.2.11. MiGEC v1.2.1b assigned V, D and J germline segments to the rearranged TCRbeta sequences. Clonotype statistics, along with Shannon-Wiener diversity indices, were calculated using VDJtools v1.0.0. Except for diversity analysis, only each sample's 250 most abundant clonotypes were used in subsequent analyses to reduce sampling bias. TCRdb itself trimmed the public reads at Q25 with fastp, ran MiXCR and retained productive beta chains. Rows with a matching CDR3 protein are joined into one entry that keeps the most common DNA and genes. It is TCRdb's table, rather than the study itself, that gives the V and J calls and clone size. In this sample the table shows a few hundred thousand distinct CDR3 sequences, 50% to 60% of which occur a single time. The ten top clones hold over 15% of the sample.

TRIzol reagent was used to extract blood RNA from unsorted whole blood, while the DNeasy Blood & Tissue kit provided the germline DNA. Patients had chronic HBV infection and were treatment-naive at sampling. Before surgery, 3.5 to 4 milliliters of peripheral blood were drawn into K2EDTA tubes. The sample holds one count of this clonotype. Its antigen is not yet known. Germline and junction disagree at one end, which may indicate a read error. This TCR derives from a woman under 40 with primary liver carcinoma and hepatitis B virus infection. The sample comprised peripheral blood. Recombination joined TRBV28 with TRBJ1-4; TRBD1 fits 8 bases in the junction. This receptor carries the CDR3 CVSSYRGEAKLFF. The nucleotides are TGTGTCAGCAGTTACAGGGGGGAGGCAAAACTGTTTTTT.